This T cell receptor beta chain comes out of a study of blood T cell repertoires in COVID-19. As for the study in general: Sources were T cells, B-cell-depleted T cells, or PBMCs; the material itself was cDNA or gDNA.

Those enrolled, adults aged about 18 to 89 years, came from about 24 US areas. Cohorts were determined from participant-reported clinical history. Those designated as exposed participants met a COVID-19 case within 2 weeks before study entry. Only in-frame clones appear in the TCRdb table, and some are missing; sequencing was by immunoSEQ multiplex PCR. The data contain 300,000 to 350,000 clones, about nine tenths of them seen just once; the ten biggest clones take up over 1%. Germline V CDR1 and CDR2: LGHDT, YNNKEL (reference sequence). The CDR3 length is 15 residues. Deletions cut 3 bases from V and 7 bases from J, with 13 bases between.

This chain joins TRBV3-1 (or the pseudogene TRBV3-2) and TRBJ1-6; the D gene is possibly TRBD1 (6 bases). The clonotype was recovered from a woman aged 25-40 years who had been exposed to COVID-19. The sequenced sample consisted of PBMCs or T cells enriched from blood (not recorded which). CDR3 coding DNA: TGTGCCAGCAGCCACTCAGGGCAGGGGAATTCACCCCTCCACTTT. It yields the protein CASSHSGQGNSPLHF.